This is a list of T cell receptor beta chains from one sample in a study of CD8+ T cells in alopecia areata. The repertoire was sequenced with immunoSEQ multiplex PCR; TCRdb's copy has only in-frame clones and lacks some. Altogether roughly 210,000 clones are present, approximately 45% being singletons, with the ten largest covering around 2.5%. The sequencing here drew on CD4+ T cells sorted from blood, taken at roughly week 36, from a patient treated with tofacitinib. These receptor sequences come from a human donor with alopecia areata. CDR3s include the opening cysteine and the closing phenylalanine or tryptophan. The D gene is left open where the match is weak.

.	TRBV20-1	CSASFETQYF
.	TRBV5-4	CASSQAQGRTKNIQYF
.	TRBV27	CASSFDLRYEQYF
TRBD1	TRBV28	CASSPPRDRGEQYF
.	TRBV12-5	CASGFGDTQYF
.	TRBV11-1	CASGGDTQYF
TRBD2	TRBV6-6	CASSYSGGSGQETQYF
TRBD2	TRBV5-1	CASSKTSGSYEQYF
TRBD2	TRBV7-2	CASSPESSGRAWEQYF
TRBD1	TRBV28	CASSRRDKGQDYF
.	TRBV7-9	CASSLDSNQPQHF
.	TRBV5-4	CASAREEVQGKRAFF
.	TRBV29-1	CSVGTSGELFF
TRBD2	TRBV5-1	CASSTGTTNAGELFF
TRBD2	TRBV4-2	CASSAASGGRETQYF
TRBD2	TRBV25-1	CASSGQTSGRRHEQYF
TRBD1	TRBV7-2	CASSFGQGVGNEQFF
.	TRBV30	CAWGAGPYEQYF
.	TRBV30	CAWSVGGLTDTQYF
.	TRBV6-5	CASAASTMNTEAFF
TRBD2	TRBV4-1	CASSQVSGVGETQYF
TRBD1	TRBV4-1	CASSPRDRTSRF
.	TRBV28	CASRPRYSGNTIYF
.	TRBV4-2	CASSQTGSSYNEQFF
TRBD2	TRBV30	CAWSFPAGGILAKNIQYF
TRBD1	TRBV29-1	CSVEGGRQGAYEQYF
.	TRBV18	CASSARTGGNQPQHF
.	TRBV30	CAWSPGPGGYTF
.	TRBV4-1	CASSPRGGWSYEQYF
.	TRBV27	CASKGTTTDTQYF
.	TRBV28	CASSLGTEQYF